Below are 25 T cell receptor beta chains sequenced from a single sample in a study of cytomegalovirus exposure and HLA in healthy donors. The primer mix had 60 Vbeta and 13 Jbeta primers. The method was immunoSEQ multiplex PCR; TCRdb's version includes in-frame clones alone and lacks a portion of them. The sample lists under 250,000 clones, around 86% occurring once. The sample comprised PBMCs. These receptors all come from a woman between 40 and 55 years old in good health and CMV-seronegative.

This clone was observed once. The chain is built from TRBV21-1 and TRBJ2-7; the tabulated D call, TRBD1, remains unverified against the DNA. TRBV21-1 is classified as a pseudogene. The CDR3 consists of 13 residues. CDR3 protein: CASSKDRPYEQYF. As DNA, the CDR3 is TGTGCCAGCAGCAAGGACAGGCCCTACGAGCAGTACTTC.

This rearrangement joins TRBV19 to TRBJ1-1; D possibly corresponds to TRBD1 (5 bases). The length of the CDR3 is 14 residues. Germline lookup yields CDR1 LNHDA and CDR2 SQIVND (reference sequence). Trimming cost V 10 bases and J 8 bases, with 23 bases left between them. The CDR3 DNA reads TGTGCCACCCTTAACCTCGGGGGGAAGGAGGAAGCTTTCTTT. This encodes CATLNLGGKEEAFF.

The DNA of the CDR3 is TGCGCCAGCAGCTCTCTGGGGAGGTACGAGCAGTACTTC. Protein product: CASSSLGRYEQYF. The V gene is TRBV5-1, the J gene TRBJ2-7; TRBD2 is a possible D gene (6 bases). The germline V gene has CDR1 SGHRS and CDR2 YFSETQ. The V end lost 3 bases, the J end lost 4 bases, and 11 bases lay between the germline ends. The CDR3 runs 13 residues.

For the CDR3, the DNA is TGCGCCAGCAGCTTGGATGCGGGGGTCACAGATACGCAGTATTTT. It codes for CASSLDAGVTDTQYF. This chain uses TRBV5-1 with TRBJ2-3; the match to TRBD2 covers 7 bases. The V gene's germline CDR1 is SGHRS and CDR2 YFSETQ. This CDR3 spans 15 amino acids. V dropped 0 bases and J dropped 2; count of bases not matched to a gene: 3.

The chain joins TRBV27 to TRBJ2-5, with D tentatively TRBD1 (6 bases). CDR1 and CDR2 (germline): MNHEY, SMNVEV (reference sequence). The CDR3 runs to 15 residues. V shed 6 bases and J shed 2 bases, with 16 bases lying between them. The CDR3 here is CASSRSGRGQETQYF. Here the CDR3 DNA reads TGTGCCAGCAGCCGAAGCGGAAGGGGGCAAGAGACCCAGTACTTC.

J is TRBJ1-1 and V is TRBV11-2; weak D call: TRBD1 (6 bases). The CDR3 extends over 16 amino acids. Trimming took off 5 bases at V and 2 bases at J, with 18 bases between the two ends. The germline gives CDR1 SGHAT, CDR2 FQNNGV. The CDR3 DNA follows: TGTGCCAGCAGCCCGCGCCCGGGACACCTTAACACTGAAGCTTTCTTT. It yields the protein CASSPRPGHLNTEAFF.

This clone was counted between two and nine times. The rearrangement joins TRBV11-2 to TRBJ2-7, with TRBD2 matching 12 bases. CDR1 and CDR2 from the germline V gene are SGHAT and FQNNGV. This CDR3 has 18 amino acids. After removal of 3 bases from V and 3 bases from J, the junction contained 12 bases not matched to a gene. DNA of the CDR3: TGTGCCAGCAGCTTTCGACTAGCGGGAGAGATTTCAGTCTACGAGCAGTACTTC. It is translated as CASSFRLAGEISVYEQYF.

This chain joins TRBV2 and TRBJ2-1, with 9 bases aligning to TRBD2. V dropped 3 bases and J dropped 7; count of bases not matched to a gene: 7. The length of the CDR3 is 15 residues. CDR1 SNHLY and CDR2 FYNNEI come from the germline V gene. Here the CDR3 reads CASSDGLAGINEQFF. Written as DNA, the CDR3 is TGTGCCAGCAGTGACGGGCTAGCGGGGATAAATGAGCAGTTCTTC. The variable domain in full, completed from reference TRBV2 and TRBJ2-1, reads EPEVTQTPSHQVTQMGQEVILRCVPISNHLYFYWYRQILGQKVEFLVSFYNNEISEKSEIFDDQFSVERPDGSNFTLKIRSTKLEDSAMYFCASSDGLAGINEQFFGPGTRLTVL.

The CDR3 bases are TGTGCCAGCAGTGAAGCGGGGACAATAGGCTCCTACGAGCAGTACTTC. Translating gives CASSEAGTIGSYEQYF. The gene calls are TRBV6-1 and TRBJ2-7, with D possibly TRBD1 on 6 matching bases. The CDR3 has 16 amino acids. Trimming shortened V by 0 bases and J by 0 bases, and 12 bases separated the two germline ends. CDR1 and CDR2 (germline): MNHNS, SASEGT.

This clone showed up just a few times. The CDR3 here is CASSITTGGYEQYF. The DNA for the CDR3 is TGTGCCAGTAGTATCACGACAGGGGGCTACGAGCAGTACTTC. The rearrangement links TRBV19 to TRBJ2-7; TRBD1 matches at 9 bases. CDR3 length equals 14 residues. V lost 3 bases to trimming and J lost 3 bases; unmatched junction nucleotides: 3. From germline, CDR1 is LNHDA and CDR2 SQIVND (reference sequence). Using reference TRBV19 and TRBJ2-7 for the parts outside the CDR3, the full variable domain is DGGITQSPKYLFRKEGQNVTLSCEQNLNHDAMYWYRQDPGQGLRLIYYSQIVNDFQKGDIAEGYSVSREKKESFPLTVTSAQKNPTAFYLCASSITTGGYEQYFGPGTRLTVT.

The rearrangement links TRBV23-1 to TRBJ2-3; TRBD1 aligns across 12 bases. TRBV23-1 is filed as an ORF, its function uncertain. The CDR3 totals 16 residues. Germline trimming cut 1 base from V and 4 bases from J; bases unmatched to any gene: 3. The CDR3 nucleotides are TGCGCCAGCAGTCAATTGGGGACAGGGGGCCCAGATACGCAGTATTTT. Its protein is CASSQLGTGGPDTQYF.

The gene calls are TRBV23-1 and TRBJ2-7; tentatively, D is TRBD1 (6 bases). TRBV23-1 is designated an ORF whose function remains uncertain. V lost 8 bases, J lost 2 bases, and 22 bases lay in between. This CDR3 is 16 amino acids long. The CDR3 region has the DNA TGCGCCAGCTTCATCCCTCTTGACAGGAGACCCTACGAGCAGTACTTC. It yields the protein CASFIPLDRRPYEQYF.

The chain combines TRBV6-1 with TRBJ2-1; 8 bases map to TRBD2. The CDR3 extends over 15 amino acids. The V gene end was trimmed by 9 bases and the J gene end by 0 bases; junction bases not matched to a gene: 7. Germline V CDR1 and CDR2: MNHNS, SASEGT. The CDR3 nucleotides are TGTGCCAGTCACGGGCTAGCGGGCTCCTACAATGAGCAGTTCTTC. This sequence encodes CASHGLAGSYNEQFF.

The DNA for the CDR3 is TGTGCCAGCAGTTACGGAGGGCAGGGTGGTCAGCCCCAGCATTTT. It encodes CASSYGGQGGQPQHF. V is TRBV6-6 and J is TRBJ1-5; possible D gene TRBD1, 5 bases. The CDR3 is 15 amino acids. The germline V gene encodes CDR1 MNHNY and CDR2 SVGAGI (reference sequence). V lost 2 bases to trimming and J lost 6 bases, with 14 bases between them.

The V gene is TRBV4-2, the J gene TRBJ1-4, with 9 bases aligning to TRBD1. This CDR3 region has 16 residues. Germline CDR1 LGHNA, CDR2 YNFKEQ. With 4 bases clipped from V and 2 bases from J, the junction kept 5 bases outside the gene matches. CDR3 in DNA: TGTGCCAGCAGCCCCCAAGGGACAGGGACTAATGAAAAACTGTTTTTT. Its protein product is CASSPQGTGTNEKLFF.

V is TRBV13 and J is TRBJ1-1, with TRBD1 matching 7 bases. Germline CDR1 PRHDT, CDR2 FYEKMQ (reference sequence). This CDR3 contains 15 residues. Unmatched junction bases numbered 4, after V lost 0 bases and J lost 3 bases. The CDR3, as DNA: TGTGCCAGCAGCTTAGGAGGGGGCAGTTACACTGAAGCTTTCTTT. This translates into CASSLGGGSYTEAFF. Full variable domain (remainder filled in from reference TRBV13 and TRBJ1-1): AAGVIQSPRHLIKEKRETATLKCYPIPRHDTVYWYQQGPGQDPQFLISFYEKMQSDKGSIPDRFSAQQFSDYHSELNMSSLELGDSALYFCASSLGGGSYTEAFFGQGTRLTVV.

V is TRBV30 and J is TRBJ1-2, with 7 positions matching TRBD1. The length of the CDR3 is 14 residues. Per germline, CDR1 GTSNPN and CDR2 SVGIG (reference sequence). J lost 7 bases, V lost 5 bases, and 13 bases had no gene match. Here the CDR3 reads CAWGLMTGYGGYTF. CDR3 nucleotide sequence: TGTGCCTGGGGGCTGATGACAGGGTACGGTGGCTACACCTTC.

As to this clone: Without the conserved terminal phenylalanine or tryptophan, this CDR3 likely stems from a read error. This chain uses TRBV2 with TRBJ1-1; 8 bases are shared with TRBD1. The V and J ends lost 3 bases and 6 bases, in that order; junction bases with no gene match: 9. Looked up from germline, CDR1 is SNHLY and CDR2 is FYNNEI. The CDR3 spans 15 residues. The CDR3 loop reads CASSDRDRIGSEAFL. CDR3 DNA: TGTGCCAGCAGTGATAGGGACAGGATAGGATCTGAAGCTTTCCTT.

This chain uses TRBV29-1 with TRBJ2-5; D may be TRBD2 (6 bases). V was clipped by 4 bases and J by 3 bases, with 15 bases between them. The germline gives CDR1 SQVTM, CDR2 ANQGSEA. This CDR3 has 14 residues. The CDR3 sequence: CSVVGRDAEETQYF. The CDR3 DNA reads as TGCAGCGTTGTAGGGCGGGACGCCGAAGAGACCCAGTACTTC.

The count of this clone is one. This chain links TRBV29-1 with TRBJ2-7; 8 bases map to TRBD2. The CDR3 contains 12 residues. The germline gives CDR1 SQVTM, CDR2 ANQGSEA. The chain's CDR3 is CTPGGGRDEQYF. DNA of the CDR3: TGCACGCCCGGGGGGGGGCGCGACGAGCAGTACTTC.

This sequence joins TRBV5-6 and TRBJ2-7, with 8 bases fitting TRBD1. J lost 3 bases, V lost 4 bases, and 3 bases had no gene match. Per the germline V gene, CDR1 is SGHDT and CDR2 is YYEEEE. The CDR3 covers 13 residues. The DNA of the CDR3 is TGTGCCAGCAGCCCGACAGGGGTCTACGAGCAGTACTTC. Its protein is CASSPTGVYEQYF. Filled out from reference TRBV5-6 and TRBJ2-7, the complete variable domain reads DAGVTQSPTHLIKTRGQQVTLRCSPKSGHDTVSWYQQALGQGPQFIFQYYEEEERQRGNFPDRFSGHQFPNYSSELNVNALLLGDSALYLCASSPTGVYEQYFGPGTRLTVT.

CDR3 DNA sequence: TGCAGCGAGCGGCTAGCGGGCGACGGATTCCCGGTCACAGATACGCAGTATTTT. This sequence encodes CSERLAGDGFPVTDTQYF. The J gene is TRBJ2-3, the V gene TRBV29-1; 8 bases match TRBD2. The CDR3 totals 18 residues. The trim removed 7 bases at V and 2 bases at J, leaving 20 bases unmatched. Per germline, CDR1 SQVTM and CDR2 ANQGSEA.

The CDR3 DNA reads as TGTGCCAGCAGCCCCCGACAGGTCGGGGAGACCCAGTACTTC. Translating gives CASSPRQVGETQYF. The chain uses TRBV28 and TRBJ2-5; D possibly corresponds to TRBD1 (6 bases). V was cut by 6 bases and J by 5 bases, with 16 bases left in between. This CDR3 spans 14 amino acids. Per germline, CDR1 MDHEN and CDR2 SYDVKM.

J is TRBJ2-5 and V is TRBV10-3, with 12 bases that match TRBD2. Germline V gene lookup returns CDR1 ENHRY and CDR2 SYGVKD. The CDR3 spans 17 residues. J was trimmed by 2 bases and V by 2 bases; bases with no gene match: 6. This chain's CDR3 is CAISEGLAGGKQETQYF. CDR3 nucleotides: TGTGCCATCAGTGAGGGGCTAGCGGGAGGGAAGCAAGAGACCCAGTACTTC.

The V gene is TRBV20-1, the J gene TRBJ2-3; D is ambiguous. V lost 4 bases, J lost 4 bases, and 6 bases lay in between. The CDR3 has 11 amino acids. Germline V gene lookup returns CDR1 DFQATT and CDR2 SNEGSKA (reference sequence). The CDR3 nucleotides read TGCAGTGCTACGGTTGCAGATACGCAGTATTTT. This encodes CSATVADTQYF.